Each of the 19 T cell receptor beta chains below was sequenced from the same sample in a study of blood T cells in healthy people across ages. A second PCR, run for about 7 to 11 cycles, used a sample-barcoded 5' primer plus a J-beta primer mix. TCRdb redid the calling of the 5' RACE reads with MiXCR, one entry per CDR3 protein. Of approximately 780,000 distinct CDR3 sequences listed, roughly 26% are singletons. The same data also went into a second study, on T cells of mothers and their children.

Sequenced material: blood. The source of these receptors is a boy younger than 18 in good health.

The V and J genes are TRBV20-1 and TRBJ1-2; D possibly corresponds to TRBD1 (5 bases). From germline, CDR1 is DFQATT and CDR2 SNEGSKA (reference sequence). CDR3 length equals 15 residues. V was trimmed by 1 base and J by 5 bases, leaving 17 bases between them. In DNA form, the CDR3 reads TGCAGTGCTAGAGCGGAGGGGCAGGTGATTTATGGCTACACCTTC. Its translation is CSARAEGQVIYGYTF.

Points on this clonotype: A much more abundant neighbour one base away suggests this may be a read error. CDR3 sequence: CASSENAAELNEKLFF. CDR3 DNA: TGTGCCAGCAGTGAAAACGCGGCAGAGTTGAATGAAAAACTGTTTTTT. The genes are TRBV2 and TRBJ1-4; D unclear. V gave up 2 bases and J gave up 5 bases, with 15 bases separating them. CDR1 and CDR2 (germline): SNHLY, FYNNEI. This CDR3 is 16 amino acids long.

This clonotype has only a few counts. The CDR3 coding sequence is TGTGCCATCAGTGAGTCGTGGGGGCTGAACTATGGCTACACCTTC. Amino acids: CAISESWGLNYGYTF. V usage is TRBV10-3 and J usage is TRBJ1-2; tentatively, D is TRBD1 (6 bases). Trimming cost V 0 bases and J 2 bases, with 10 bases left between them. Germline CDR1 ENHRY, CDR2 SYGVKD. This CDR3 contains 15 residues.

Only one count was recorded for this clonotype. The V and J genes are TRBV7-9 and TRBJ2-1; the D gene is possibly TRBD2 (6 bases). The CDR3 length is 14 residues. Trimming stripped 2 bases from V and 5 bases from J, with 10 bases between. Per germline, CDR1 SEHNR and CDR2 FQNEAQ (reference sequence). The CDR3 here is CASSLLREHNEQFF. CDR3 bases: TGTGCCAGCAGCTTACTGCGGGAACACAATGAGCAGTTCTTC.

The chain links TRBV6-1 to TRBJ2-7; the match to TRBD2 covers 11 bases. The CDR3 is 15 residues long. Germline trimming cut 6 bases from V and 2 bases from J; bases unmatched to any gene: 6. CDR1 MNHNS and CDR2 SASEGT come from the germline V gene. CDR3 in DNA: TGTGCCAGCAGACCTCTAGCGGGGGGACCCTACGAGCAGTACTTC. As protein: CASRPLAGGPYEQYF.

The chain carries TRBV6-5 and TRBJ2-5; 11 nucleotides match TRBD2. CDR1 and CDR2 (germline): MNHEY, SVGAGI. V shed 2 bases and J 3 bases; nucleotides not matched to a gene: 2. This CDR3 spans 15 amino acids. In DNA, the CDR3 is TGTGCCAGCAGTTACGGGACTAGCGGAAAAGAGACCCAGTACTTC. Protein: CASSYGTSGKETQYF.

The chain is built from TRBV11-2 and TRBJ2-5, with D hard to call. CDR3 length: 15 amino acids. Trimming removed 8 bases from V and 1 base from J, with 17 bases in between. From germline, CDR1 is SGHAT and CDR2 FQNNGV. Here the CDR3 DNA reads TGTGCCAGCTCCCCACCCCGTCTAGGCCAAGAGACCCAGTACTTC. This gives the protein CASSPPRLGQETQYF. The full variable domain, completed using reference TRBV11-2 and TRBJ2-5, is EAGVAQSPRYKIIEKRQSVAFWCNPISGHATLYWYQQILGQGPKLLIQFQNNGVVDDSQLPKDRFSAERLKGVDSTLKIQPAKLEDSAVYLCASSPPRLGQETQYFGPGTRLLVL.

V gene TRBV3-1 combines with J gene TRBJ2-1; D could derive from TRBD1 or TRBD2 (5 bases each). V was cut by 5 bases and J by 2 bases, with 13 bases left in between. Germline V gene lookup returns CDR1 LGHDT and CDR2 YNNKEL (reference sequence). The CDR3 length is 15 residues. CDR3 amino acids: CASSESGQPYNEQFF. The CDR3 DNA reads TGTGCCAGCAGCGAAAGCGGACAACCCTACAATGAGCAGTTCTTC.

The sample holds a few counts of this clonotype. The rearrangement links TRBV6-6 to TRBJ1-5; 8 bases agree with TRBD1. This CDR3 contains 15 residues. The germline V gene encodes CDR1 MNHNY and CDR2 SVGAGI (reference sequence). J was trimmed by 6 bases and V by 4 bases; bases with no gene match: 8. The chain's CDR3 is CASSWIGQGLQPQHF. The DNA of the CDR3 is TGTGCCAGCAGTTGGATCGGACAGGGTCTTCAGCCCCAGCATTTT.

A few counts support this clonotype. This sequence joins TRBV9 and TRBJ2-2; 8 positions agree with TRBD1. The CDR3 runs 16 residues. J gave up 4 bases and V 0 bases, and 5 bases lay outside the gene matches. CDR1 SGDLS and CDR2 YYNGEE come from the germline V gene. This chain's CDR3 is CASSVGRGLSTGELFF. The CDR3 DNA reads TGTGCCAGCAGCGTAGGCAGGGGGCTTAGCACCGGGGAGCTGTTTTTT.

This clonotype was seen once. The chain combines TRBV11-1 with TRBJ1-1; D not resolved. The CDR3 sequence is 11 residues long. Germline loops: CDR1 SGHAT, CDR2 FQDESV (reference sequence). V lost 3 bases and J 7 bases, leaving 6 bases between the germline ends. The CDR3 here is CASSFAHEAFF. The CDR3 DNA sequence: TGTGCCAGCAGCTTTGCACATGAAGCTTTCTTT.

This clonotype was found a few times. The chain recombines TRBV11-2 with TRBJ1-4; 7 bases fit TRBD1. Per germline, CDR1 SGHAT and CDR2 FQNNGV. Germline trimming cut 5 bases from V and 8 bases from J; bases unmatched to any gene: 5. The CDR3 extends over 13 amino acids. The CDR3 region is CASSRQGLEKLFF. The CDR3 DNA sequence: TGTGCCAGCAGCCGACAGGGTTTGGAAAAACTGTTTTTT. Full variable domain (missing parts from reference TRBV11-2 and TRBJ1-4): EAGVAQSPRYKIIEKRQSVAFWCNPISGHATLYWYQQILGQGPKLLIQFQNNGVVDDSQLPKDRFSAERLKGVDSTLKIQPAKLEDSAVYLCASSRQGLEKLFFGSGTQLSVL.

In this sample, this clonotype turned up a few times. This sequence joins TRBV6-5 and TRBJ2-2, with no clear D. Trimming pared 6 bases from V and 2 bases from J, leaving 4 bases between. Germline V gives CDR1 MNHEY, CDR2 SVGAGI. The CDR3 is made up of 12 amino acids. The CDR3 sequence: CASRRNTGELFF. The CDR3 nucleotides read TGTGCCAGCAGGAGAAACACCGGGGAGCTGTTTTTT.

V is TRBV20-1 and J is TRBJ1-2; tentative D call: TRBD1 (6 bases). The CDR3 runs to 14 residues. Germline V gene sequence: CDR1 DFQATT, CDR2 SNEGSKA (reference sequence). Trimming stripped 5 bases from V and 4 bases from J, with 17 bases between. CDR3 in amino acids: CSALGRGAFYGYTF. The CDR3 region has the DNA TGCAGTGCTCTCGGACGGGGGGCTTTCTATGGCTACACCTTC.

In this sample, this clonotype turned up a few times. The chain links TRBV28 to TRBJ2-1; D is uncertain. The CDR3 totals 13 residues. CDR1 and CDR2 from the germline V gene are MDHEN and SYDVKM. Trimming stripped 6 bases from V and 4 bases from J, with 10 bases between. CDR3 loop: CASRTLSYNEQFF. The CDR3 bases are TGTGCCAGCAGGACCCTCAGTTACAATGAGCAGTTCTTC.

This chain connects TRBV7-3 to TRBJ2-5, with D perhaps matching TRBD2 (6 bases). The DNA end favors TRBJ2-1, so the J call may be wrong. This CDR3 is 16 amino acids long. CDR1 and CDR2 from the germline V gene are SGHTA and FQGTGA. The chain's CDR3 is CASSPGVASVYNEQFF. CDR3 bases: TGTGCCAGCAGCCCTGGGGTGGCTAGCGTCTACAATGAGCAGTTCTTC.

This clonotype appeared a few times. J is TRBJ1-1 and V is TRBV5-1, with no clear D. V was trimmed by 4 bases and J by 1 base, leaving 11 bases between them. This CDR3 comprises 14 residues. Germline loops: CDR1 SGHRS, CDR2 YFSETQ. This chain's CDR3 is CASSADPSNTEAFF. The CDR3 DNA reads TGCGCCAGCAGCGCCGACCCCTCGAACACTGAAGCTTTCTTT.

This clonotype was counted a few times. The genes are TRBV10-3 and TRBJ2-1, with 11 bases identical to TRBD2. The J call is in doubt because the DNA end fits TRBJ2-5 better. Germline CDR1 is ENHRY and CDR2 is SYGVKD. CDR3 length: 16 residues. The CDR3 reads CAISESASGRRETQYF. The CDR3, as DNA: TGTGCCATCAGTGAGTCCGCTAGCGGGAGGCGAGAGACCCAGTACTTC.

This clonotype has a single count. V and J are TRBV29-1 and TRBJ2-7; 8 bases align to TRBD1. After removal of 4 bases from V and 0 bases from J, the junction contained 2 bases not matched to a gene. CDR1 and CDR2 from the germline V gene are SQVTM and ANQGSEA. The CDR3 loop spans 13 amino acids. CDR3 loop: CSVVQGASYEQYF. The CDR3 nucleotides read TGCAGCGTTGTGCAGGGGGCCTCCTACGAGCAGTACTTC.